This TCR beta chain was retrieved from a study of T cell responses to AZD1222 COVID-19 vaccine. The repertoire was sequenced with immunoSEQ multiplex PCR; TCRdb's copy has only in-frame clones and lacks some. The data hold about 120,000 clones, with roughly 90% observed a single time. To note about this clone: Its antigen is unknown.

In germline, CDR1 is SGDLS, CDR2 YYNGEE. Trimming pared 3 bases from V and 5 bases from J, leaving 11 bases between. The CDR3 has 14 residues. Study-level results: Donors, mostly white British, included more females; clonal diversity was possibly underestimated. The repertoires were collected only after the peak T cell response. CD4 TCRs covered the whole spike, strongest at regions 160-218 and 743-854. Spike-specific TCR breadth and depth both grew after two AZD1222 doses.

The sample in question was peripheral blood, obtained on day 0 of AZD1222 vaccination. The TCR sequence derives from an adult in good health. This chain uses TRBV9 with TRBJ2-2; D ambiguous. CDR3 amino acids: CASSATVGTGELFF. The DNA for the CDR3 is TGTGCCAGCAGCGCAACGGTAGGGACCGGGGAGCTGTTTTTT.